Following are 22 T cell receptor beta chains from one sample sequenced in a study of cytomegalovirus exposure and HLA in healthy donors. Researchers ran the PCR with 60 Vbeta and 13 Jbeta primers. Libraries were prepared by immunoSEQ multiplex PCR; TCRdb keeps only in-frame clonotypes and omits some of them. The data contain roughly 130,000 clones, 70% to 75% of them seen just once; the ten biggest clones take up approximately 2.1%. The sequencing sample was made of PBMCs. The source of these receptors is a woman between 40 and 55 years old in good health and CMV-seropositive.

V and J are TRBV28 and TRBJ1-1; TRBD1 matches 8 bases. This CDR3 contains 15 residues. Trimming took 6 bases from V and 5 from J; bases not matched to a gene: 11. The germline gives CDR1 MDHEN, CDR2 SYDVKM. The CDR3 bases are TGTGCCAGCAGCCCTCCGACAGGGGCGCTGACTGAAGCTTTCTTT. It is translated as CASSPPTGALTEAFF. Drawing the rest from reference TRBV28 and TRBJ1-1, the complete variable domain is DVKVTQSSRYLVKRTGEKVFLECVQDMDHENMFWYRQDPGLGLRLIYFSYDVKMKEKGDIPEGYSVSREKKERFSLILESASTNQTSMYLCASSPPTGALTEAFFGQGTRLTVV.

The chain combines TRBV29-1 with TRBJ2-7, with TRBD2 identical over 10 bases. Germline CDR1 and CDR2: SQVTM and ANQGSEA. CDR3 size: 14 residues. CDR3 sequence (DNA): TGCGTCCCCCACGGGCCTAGCGGGAGCTACGAGCAGTACTTC. Protein product: CVPHGPSGSYEQYF.

V and J are TRBV5-8 and TRBJ2-7; D might be TRBD2 (6 bases). Germline CDR1 SGHTS, CDR2 YDEGEE. V was cut by 0 bases and J by 2 bases, with 9 bases left in between. The length of the CDR3 is 14 residues. CDR3 region: CASSLGGDTYEQYF. For the CDR3, the DNA is TGTGCCAGCAGCTTGGGCGGGGATACCTACGAGCAGTACTTC.

The chain recombines TRBV2 with TRBJ2-3; 10 bases agree with TRBD2. Germline trimming cut 2 bases from V and 0 bases from J; bases unmatched to any gene: 8. The CDR3 contains 18 residues. Per germline, CDR1 SNHLY and CDR2 FYNNEI. CDR3 loop: CASSETLAGPSSTDTQYF. The CDR3, as DNA: TGTGCCAGCAGTGAAACACTAGCGGGGCCTTCTAGCACAGATACGCAGTATTTT.

Here the CDR3 reads CASSLLAGRTYEQYF. DNA of the CDR3: TGCGCCAGCAGCCTCCTAGCGGGACGGACATACGAGCAGTACTTC. The gene calls are TRBV5-1 and TRBJ2-7, with 9 bases identical to TRBD2. CDR1 is SGHRS, CDR2 YFSETQ, per germline. The CDR3 has 15 residues. V shed 4 bases, J shed 4 bases, and the junction held 9 bases outside the gene matches.

This clone turned up a few times. The V and J genes are TRBV4-3 and TRBJ2-1; TRBD2 matches 8 bases. Germline CDR1 LGHNA, CDR2 YSLEER. The length of the CDR3 is 17 residues. Unmatched junction bases numbered 16, after V lost 2 bases and J lost 10 bases. CDR3 DNA: TGCGCCAGCAGCCAATCCCCAGGGACTAGTGGGTCCCCGGAGCAGTTCTTC. It is translated as CASSQSPGTSGSPEQFF.

V and J are TRBV30 and TRBJ1-1, with 11 bases that match TRBD1. The germline gives CDR1 GTSNPN, CDR2 SVGIG (reference sequence). This CDR3 is built from 13 residues. With 4 bases clipped from V and 5 bases from J, the junction kept 3 bases outside the gene matches. In DNA form, the CDR3 reads TGTGCCTGGATTAGGGACAGGGGGACTGAAGCTTTCTTT. It is translated as CAWIRDRGTEAFF.

This rearrangement joins TRBV29-1 to TRBJ1-2; D uncertain. From germline, CDR1 is SQVTM and CDR2 ANQGSEA. CDR3 length equals 11 residues. V was trimmed by 3 bases and J by 7 bases, leaving 9 bases between them. Here the CDR3 reads CSVDKAPGYTF. DNA for the CDR3: TGCAGCGTTGACAAAGCTCCTGGCTACACCTTC.

This clone has a handful of counts. The gene calls are TRBV7-2 and TRBJ2-7; 8 bases map to TRBD1. The CDR3 has 15 amino acids. V dropped 2 bases and J dropped 3; count of bases not matched to a gene: 6. Germline CDR1 reads SGHTA; CDR2 reads FQGNSA. CDR3 in DNA: TGTGCCAGCAGCTTAAGCTCACAGGGGGGCTACGAGCAGTACTTC. As protein: CASSLSSQGGYEQYF.

This chain links TRBV10-3 with TRBJ1-5, with D maybe TRBD1 (5 bases). Trimming removed 0 bases at V and 7 bases at J, with 10 bases between. This CDR3 has 14 amino acids. Per germline, CDR1 ENHRY and CDR2 SYGVKD. The CDR3 loop reads CAISESGGDQPQHF. For the CDR3, the DNA is TGTGCCATCAGTGAGTCCGGGGGAGACCAGCCCCAGCATTTT.

This chain connects TRBV18 to TRBJ1-6, with TRBD1 as a possible D gene (6 bases). CDR1 KGHSH and CDR2 LQKENI come from the germline V gene. Trimming stripped 3 bases from V and 7 bases from J, with 13 bases between. This CDR3 is built from 15 residues. The DNA for the CDR3 is TGTGCCAGCTCACCGACAGGTGGTGGCAATTCACCCCTCCACTTT. Translation: CASSPTGGGNSPLHF.

The chain recombines TRBV30 with TRBJ1-1, with a possible D match to TRBD1 (6 bases). V was pared by 2 bases and J by 3 bases, with 13 bases between. The CDR3 loop spans 14 amino acids. Germline CDR1 and CDR2: GTSNPN and SVGIG (reference sequence). As DNA, the CDR3 is TGTGCCTGGAGTAGGGGGGGTTCGGACACTGAAGCTTTCTTT. It specifies CAWSRGGSDTEAFF.

This sequence joins TRBV2 and TRBJ2-6; 9 nucleotides line up with TRBD1. CDR3 length equals 18 residues. The V segment lost 6 bases and the J segment 0 bases; nucleotides outside the gene matches: 9. The germline gives CDR1 SNHLY, CDR2 FYNNEI. The CDR3 loop reads CASSAQGALSSGANVLTF. The CDR3 nucleotides are TGTGCCAGCAGCGCACAGGGGGCCCTAAGCTCTGGGGCCAACGTCCTGACTTTC. Together with reference TRBV2 and TRBJ2-6, the CDR3 gives the full variable domain: EPEVTQTPSHQVTQMGQEVILRCVPISNHLYFYWYRQILGQKVEFLVSFYNNEISEKSEIFDDQFSVERPDGSNFTLKIRSTKLEDSAMYFCASSAQGALSSGANVLTFGAGSRLTVL.

This clone was seen a few times. The chain carries TRBV9 and TRBJ2-7; weak D call: TRBD1 (5 bases). The CDR3 is 13 amino acids. CDR1 is SGDLS and CDR2 is YYNGEE in the germline V gene. Trimming removed 0 bases from V and 7 bases from J, with 11 bases in between. This CDR3 reads CASSVEPGREQYF. In DNA, the CDR3 is TGTGCCAGCAGCGTAGAGCCAGGGCGGGAGCAGTACTTC.

The CDR3: CASSPGLAVLSGANVLTF. CDR3 sequence (DNA): TGTGCCAGTAGTCCAGGACTAGCGGTTCTCTCTGGGGCCAACGTCCTGACTTTC. This chain joins TRBV19 and TRBJ2-6; 10 nucleotides align to TRBD2. Germline lookup yields CDR1 LNHDA and CDR2 SQIVND (reference sequence). This CDR3 comprises 18 residues. V gave up 5 bases and J gave up 0 bases; unmatched junction bases: 7.

The chain links TRBV25-1 to TRBJ1-5; D gene ambiguous. V was trimmed by 5 bases and J by 3 bases, leaving 8 bases between them. Germline V lookup: CDR1 MGHDK, CDR2 SYGVNS. This CDR3 has 13 residues. The CDR3 is CASSFGANQPQHF. The DNA of the CDR3 is TGTGCCAGCAGTTTCGGAGCCAATCAGCCCCAGCATTTT. The entire variable domain, with the rest obtained from reference TRBV25-1 and TRBJ1-5, is as follows: EADIYQTPRYLVIGTGKKITLECSQTMGHDKMYWYQQDPGMELHLIHYSYGVNSTEKGDLSSESTVSRIRTEHFPLTLESARPSHTSQYLCASSFGANQPQHFGDGTRLSIL.

This chain uses TRBV2 with TRBJ1-6; D gene ambiguous. The germline V gene encodes CDR1 SNHLY and CDR2 FYNNEI. The ends were cut back, 8 bases at V and 8 bases at J, with 19 bases in the middle. This CDR3 region has 15 residues. Here the CDR3 reads CASVEEKLNHSPLHF. CDR3 nucleotide sequence: TGTGCCAGCGTAGAGGAGAAACTCAATCATTCACCCCTCCACTTT. Combining the CDR3 with reference TRBV2 and TRBJ1-6 gives the whole variable domain EPEVTQTPSHQVTQMGQEVILRCVPISNHLYFYWYRQILGQKVEFLVSFYNNEISEKSEIFDDQFSVERPDGSNFTLKIRSTKLEDSAMYFCASVEEKLNHSPLHFGNGTRLTVT.

The sample holds a few counts of this clone. CDR3 loop: CASSLSRGSGNQPQHF. The CDR3 nucleotides read TGTGCCAGCAGCTTATCAAGGGGTTCCGGCAATCAGCCCCAGCATTTT. The genes are TRBV7-8 and TRBJ1-5, with D possibly matching TRBD1 (5 bases). Deletions cut 2 bases from V and 2 bases from J, with 13 bases between. The CDR3 contains 16 residues. Looked up from germline, CDR1 is SGHVS and CDR2 is FQNEAQ.

The chain's CDR3 is CASSPDRGKDTIYF. CDR3 nucleotide sequence: TGTGCCAGCAGTCCGGACAGGGGTAAAGACACCATATATTTT. The rearrangement uses TRBV6-5 and TRBJ1-3, with 9 nucleotides matching TRBD1. Unmatched junction bases numbered 7, after V lost 5 bases and J lost 8 bases. There are 14 residues in the CDR3. CDR1 MNHEY and CDR2 SVGAGI come from the germline V gene.

The V gene is TRBV10-3, the J gene TRBJ2-2; TRBD2 matches at 12 bases. CDR3 length: 15 residues. The germline CDR1 and CDR2 sequences are ENHRY and SYGVKD. In nucleotides, the CDR3 is TGTGCGACCCTAGCGGGGGGGGCGAACACCGGGGAGCTGTTTTTT. This gives the protein CATLAGGANTGELFF.

The chain uses TRBV27 and TRBJ2-7; D may be TRBD1 (6 bases). Trimming stripped 7 bases from V and 4 bases from J, with 17 bases between. The CDR3 covers 14 residues. Germline lookup yields CDR1 MNHEY and CDR2 SMNVEV (reference sequence). This CDR3 is CASKNQNQGYEQYF. CDR3 nucleotide sequence: TGTGCCAGCAAAAACCAAAACCAGGGGTACGAGCAGTACTTC.

This clone was counted between two and nine times. The rearrangement links TRBV6-6 to TRBJ1-1; D uncertain. Germline lookup yields CDR1 MNHNY and CDR2 SVGAGI (reference sequence). This CDR3 region has 11 residues. Deletions cut 6 bases from V and 4 bases from J, with 6 bases between. CDR3 amino acids: CASSISTEAFF. The CDR3 DNA is TGTGCCAGCAGCATTAGCACTGAAGCTTTCTTT.